This T cell receptor (beta chain) emerged from a study of shared clonotypes between healthy human individuals. Study-wide background: Ranging from 18 to 49 in age, donors were two women and three men.

This clone was counted at least ten times. The DNA input per sorted-subset replicate PCR was roughly 180 ng, corresponding to 25,000 to 30,000 T cell genomes. Profiling relied on immunoSEQ multiplex PCR, and the TCRdb table lists in-frame clones only, not all of them. The sample has 2 million to 2.5 million clones, 95% seen once. The CDR3 length is 15 residues. This chain joins TRBV1 and TRBJ1-4. TRBV1 is a listed pseudogene. Sample: naive CD4+ T cells sorted from blood. This sample's subset: CD45RA+ positively selected. This TCR was recovered from a young man in good health. The CDR3 coding sequence is TGCACCAGCAGCCAAGATCGCGTGACGAATGAAAAACTGTTTTTT. It yields the protein CTSSQDRVTNEKLFF.